This entry is about one T cell receptor (beta chain). Its antigen is not known. This specimen belongs to a study of cytomegalovirus exposure and HLA in healthy donors. The CDR3 has 16 amino acids. Trimming removed 4 bases from V and 2 bases from J; junction bases left unmatched: 10. Per germline, CDR1 SGHDT and CDR2 YYEEEE. The assay was immunoSEQ multiplex PCR, and TCRdb's table has in-frame clones only and misses some. The table lists under 150,000 clones, 84% of them singletons. The study's findings and limits: According to a subsequent analysis, TCR clusters identified in the first cohort showed a tendency to co-occur across the roughly 110 validation repertoires. Rare TCR sequences predominated, though certain public TCRs were found in many donors. Cytomegalovirus status, reportedly, was diagnosed with high specificity and sensitivity by the classifier.

The donors were members of the validation cohort comprising some 130 subjects, separate from the roughly 730-subject first cohort. The chain joins TRBV5-6 to TRBJ1-1; TRBD1 aligns across 8 bases. The source of this sequence is a woman aged 25-40 years in good health and CMV-seronegative. The sequenced material came from PBMCs. The chain's CDR3 is CASSVLGTGQNTEAFF. The CDR3, as DNA: TGTGCCAGCAGCGTATTAGGGACAGGCCAAAACACTGAAGCTTTCTTT.